The 6 T cell receptor beta chains given below trace back to one sample, sequenced in a study of early T cells in non-severe SARS-CoV-2 infection. TCRdb re-called the 5' RACE reads through MiXCR, storing one row per CDR3 protein. The profile shows over 15,000 distinct CDR3 sequences, about 6% of them singletons. The source material was whole blood, sampled at baseline. These receptors were collected from an adult who was a healthcare worker with PCR-confirmed SARS-CoV-2 infection or an uninfected control (not recorded which).

This clonotype was observed at least ten times. The chain uses TRBV20-1 and TRBJ2-7, with a tentative D call TRBD1 (5 bases). The V end was cut by 3 bases, the J end by 4 bases, with 10 bases between. Germline V gene lookup returns CDR1 DFQATT and CDR2 SNEGSKA (reference sequence). CDR3 length: 12 amino acids. The DNA of the CDR3 is TGCAGTGCTAGCTATCAGGGTTACGAGCAGTACTTC. This encodes CSASYQGYEQYF.

This clonotype was observed a few times. The rearrangement uses TRBV29-1 and TRBJ2-7; TRBD2 agrees at 10 bases. This CDR3 is 14 amino acids long. V shed 5 bases, J shed 0 bases, and the junction held 4 bases outside the gene matches. Germline lookup yields CDR1 SQVTM and CDR2 ANQGSEA. This chain's CDR3 is CSVTSGGASYEQYF. The DNA for the CDR3 is TGCAGCGTTACAAGCGGGGGGGCCTCCTACGAGCAGTACTTC.

This clonotype was counted ten times or more. The chain carries TRBV5-4 and TRBJ1-6; 7 bases line up with TRBD1. After removal of 0 bases from V and 10 bases from J, the junction contained 4 bases not matched to a gene. This CDR3 has 14 residues. Germline values: CDR1 SGHNT, CDR2 YYREEE (reference sequence). The CDR3 loop is CASSLGTGDSPLHF. In DNA form, the CDR3 reads TGTGCCAGCAGCTTGGGTACAGGGGACTCACCCCTCCACTTT.

This clonotype was seen repeatedly, ten times or more. The CDR3, as DNA: TGTGCCAGCAGGATCGGGCAGCCAAACCTCAACACCGGGGAGCTGTTTTTT. Protein product: CASRIGQPNLNTGELFF. The chain uses TRBV2 and TRBJ2-2; D is undetermined. Trimming removed 6 bases from V and 2 bases from J, with 19 bases in between. The CDR3 loop spans 17 amino acids. The germline V gene has CDR1 SNHLY and CDR2 FYNNEI.

In this sample, this clonotype turned up many times. The chain combines TRBV11-1 with TRBJ2-1, with 7 positions matching TRBD1. The CDR3 contains 13 residues. The germline V gene has CDR1 SGHAT and CDR2 FQDESV (reference sequence). V gave up 5 bases and J gave up 6 bases; unmatched junction bases: 4. The CDR3 DNA reads as TGTGCCAGCAGCCGGGACAGAACCAATGAGCAGTTCTTC. Translating it yields CASSRDRTNEQFF.

In its sample, this clonotype was seen many times. The rearrangement uses TRBV20-1 and TRBJ2-1, with no clear D. This CDR3 spans 16 amino acids. Germline V gene data show CDR1 as DFQATT and CDR2 as SNEGSKA (reference sequence). Trimming pared 6 bases from V and 6 bases from J, leaving 24 bases between. CDR3 amino acids: CSAYVLPGSHPNEQFF. CDR3 nucleotide sequence: TGCAGTGCCTACGTCCTCCCCGGTTCCCATCCCAATGAGCAGTTCTTC.